This T cell receptor beta chain was sequenced during a study of radiation and T cells in renal cell carcinoma. TCRdb's copy holds only in-frame clones and misses some; the assay was immunoSEQ multiplex PCR. The repertoire has roughly 80,000 clones, 65% to 90% of them found once; the top ten carry approximately 22%. The CDR3 spans 16 residues. V gave up 3 bases and J gave up 2 bases; unmatched junction bases: 5. Germline CDR1 is LGHNA and CDR2 is YNFKEQ. Time point denoted: blood 2 weeks post-SBRT. The treatment is: 15 Gy SBRT to primary tumor, nephrectomy 4 weeks later. Serial blood draws occurred at baseline and 2 and 4 weeks post-SBRT.

The specimen comprised blood, sampled from a patient whose treatment included radiotherapy and nephrectomy. This chain links TRBV4-2 with TRBJ2-5; 11 nucleotides match TRBD2. The receptor's source is a woman between 45 and 65 years old with renal cell carcinoma. CDR3 region: CASSHPGTSGQETQYF. The DNA of the CDR3 is TGTGCCAGCAGCCACCCCGGGACTAGCGGTCAAGAGACCCAGTACTTC.